These 27 T cell receptor beta chains came from one sample sequenced in a study of cytomegalovirus exposure and HLA in healthy donors. A multiplex PCR was run with 60 Vbeta primers and 13 Jbeta primers. The method was immunoSEQ multiplex PCR; TCRdb's version includes in-frame clones alone and lacks a portion of them. The sample shows 150,000 to 200,000 clones, roughly four fifths of them seen only once. Material for sequencing was PBMCs. The source of these receptors is a man aged 50-60 years in good health and CMV-seropositive.

The chain has TRBV6-1 and TRBJ2-5; D possibly corresponds to TRBD2 (6 bases). Trimming shortened V by 3 bases and J by 4 bases, and 9 bases separated the two germline ends. The CDR3 has 13 residues. In germline, CDR1 is MNHNS, CDR2 SASEGT. CDR3 nucleotides: TGTGCCAGCAGTGACGGGGGTTTAGAGACCCAGTACTTC. This translates into CASSDGGLETQYF.

This rearrangement joins TRBV9 to TRBJ2-5; 9 bases are a match to TRBD2. Trimming took 3 bases from V and 5 from J; bases not matched to a gene: 11. Germline V gene lookup returns CDR1 SGDLS and CDR2 YYNGEE. This CDR3 region has 16 residues. The CDR3 DNA is TGTGCCAGCAGCGAGACTAGCGGACACCTACTCGAGACCCAGTACTTC. Translation: CASSETSGHLLETQYF.

The rearrangement joins TRBV6-1 to TRBJ2-7; TRBD2 aligns across 8 bases. The junction had 5 bases not matched to a gene; V was cut back by 2 bases and J by 8 bases. Germline loops: CDR1 MNHNS, CDR2 SASEGT. The CDR3 loop spans 13 amino acids. The CDR3 here is CASSETGGQQQYF. The DNA of the CDR3 is TGTGCCAGCAGTGAAACGGGGGGGCAACAGCAGTACTTC.

The V call is TRBV28, the J call TRBJ1-5, with TRBD1 matching over 7 bases. Germline CDR1 is MDHEN and CDR2 is SYDVKM. Germline trimming cut 7 bases from V and 11 bases from J; bases unmatched to any gene: 5. CDR3 size: 11 residues. The CDR3, as DNA: TGTGCCAGCACGAGGGGGCGGACCCAGCATTTT. The encoded protein is CASTRGRTQHF. The entire variable domain, with the rest obtained from reference TRBV28 and TRBJ1-5, is as follows: DVKVTQSSRYLVKRTGEKVFLECVQDMDHENMFWYRQDPGLGLRLIYFSYDVKMKEKGDIPEGYSVSREKKERFSLILESASTNQTSMYLCASTRGRTQHFGDGTRLSIL.

The genes are TRBV6-5 and TRBJ2-2, with 8 nucleotides matching TRBD2. V shed 7 bases and J 5 bases; nucleotides not matched to a gene: 6. There are 14 residues in the CDR3. From germline, CDR1 is MNHEY and CDR2 SVGAGI. CDR3 sequence (DNA): TGTGCCAGCATCTCCAGCGGGAGAACCGGGGAGCTGTTTTTT. Its protein product is CASISSGRTGELFF.

The V call is TRBV28, the J call TRBJ2-7, with 7 positions matching TRBD2. CDR3 length: 15 residues. The germline V gene has CDR1 MDHEN and CDR2 SYDVKM. J was trimmed by 0 bases and V by 8 bases; bases with no gene match: 10. The DNA for the CDR3 is TGTGCCAGCTTGACTTGGGGGGGGTACTCCTACGAGCAGTACTTC. It encodes CASLTWGGYSYEQYF.

This clone occurred a few times. V and J are TRBV28 and TRBJ2-3; TRBD1 aligns across 7 bases. The junction had 5 bases not matched to a gene; V was cut back by 4 bases and J by 4 bases. CDR1 MDHEN and CDR2 SYDVKM come from the germline V gene. The CDR3 totals 14 residues. The DNA of the CDR3 is TGTGCCAGCAGTTCCCCGAGGGGGCCAGATACGCAGTATTTT. Protein sequence: CASSSPRGPDTQYF.

Regarding this clone: At one end, the junction sequence differs from germline, possibly due to a read error. J is TRBJ2-7 and V is TRBV6-1; 8 bases match TRBD1. Looked up from germline, CDR1 is MNHNS and CDR2 is SASEGT. This CDR3 is built from 14 residues. The CDR3 nucleotides read TGTGCCAGCAGTGAAATTTTGGGACGGACAGGGTTGCACTTC. This codes for CASSEILGRTGLHF.

This sequence joins TRBV9 and TRBJ1-1; 11 bases are a match to TRBD1. Trimming took 4 bases from V and 10 from J; bases not matched to a gene: 6. The V gene's germline CDR1 is SGDLS and CDR2 YYNGEE. The CDR3 runs to 13 residues. This CDR3 reads CASSKRTGGAAFF. CDR3 DNA sequence: TGTGCCAGCAGCAAGAGGACAGGGGGCGCAGCTTTCTTT.

This chain uses TRBV5-4 with TRBJ1-2, with a tentative D call TRBD1 (6 bases). V lost 0 bases, J lost 6 bases, and 12 bases lay in between. The CDR3 has 14 amino acids. Germline-derived CDR1 and CDR2 are SGHNT and YYREEE (reference sequence). CDR3 sequence: CASSLADRRNGYTF. As DNA, the CDR3 is TGTGCCAGCAGCTTGGCCGACAGGAGGAATGGCTACACCTTC.

This clone was detected only a few times. J is TRBJ1-1 and V is TRBV29-1; 8 bases agree with TRBD1. Germline V gene sequence: CDR1 SQVTM, CDR2 ANQGSEA. The V gene end was trimmed by 3 bases and the J gene end by 13 bases; junction bases not matched to a gene: 19. CDR3 size: 15 residues. The CDR3 coding sequence is TGCAGCGTTGATGGTCCCGAGGGCAGGGGGCTTCGGTTTTTCTTT. This gives the protein CSVDGPEGRGLRFFF.

This chain joins TRBV15 and TRBJ2-3, with 9 positions matching TRBD1. CDR1 is LNHNV and CDR2 is YYDKDF in the germline V gene (reference sequence). This CDR3 region has 18 residues. Trimming at V came to 3 bases and at J to 2 bases, leaving 12 bases not matched to a gene. CDR3 DNA: TGTGCCACCAGCAGGTCACTTTATGGGACAGGGATCACAGATACGCAGTATTTT. This sequence encodes CATSRSLYGTGITDTQYF.

This clone occurred once. This chain uses TRBV7-6 with TRBJ2-7; D is undetermined. Germline values: CDR1 SGHVS, CDR2 FNYEAQ. The CDR3 has 17 amino acids. Between the trimmed V and J ends, which lost 1 base and 2 bases, there was a span of 18 bases. CDR3 in amino acids: CASSLVYAPGSAYEQYF. The CDR3 DNA sequence: TGTGCCAGCAGCTTAGTTTATGCGCCCGGGTCGGCCTACGAGCAGTACTTC.

This clone was detected once. This chain connects TRBV6-1 to TRBJ1-5; a weak D match, TRBD1 (5 bases). The CDR3 contains 16 residues. V shed 4 bases and J shed 1 base, with 14 bases lying between them. Germline V gene sequence: CDR1 MNHNS, CDR2 SASEGT. In DNA form, the CDR3 reads TGTGCCAGCAGTGGGCCCCCGGGGGGGAGCAATCAGCCCCAGCATTTT. Encoded protein: CASSGPPGGSNQPQHF.

The J gene is TRBJ1-5, the V gene TRBV7-2, with TRBD1 identical over 12 bases. The CDR3 spans 15 residues. The germline V gene has CDR1 SGHTA and CDR2 FQGNSA. The V segment lost 1 base and the J segment 6 bases; nucleotides outside the gene matches: 1. CDR3 in DNA: TGTGCCAGCAGCTTAGGGGGACAGGGGGCTCAGCCCCAGCATTTT. As protein: CASSLGGQGAQPQHF.

This clone was picked up a small number of times. The genes are TRBV5-1 and TRBJ2-5; TRBD1 agrees at 8 bases. J gave up 5 bases and V 4 bases, and 7 bases lay outside the gene matches. CDR3 length equals 14 residues. Germline V gene lookup returns CDR1 SGHRS and CDR2 YFSETQ. The CDR3 spells CASSDRGKGETQYF. The CDR3 DNA follows: TGCGCCAGCAGCGACAGGGGAAAGGGGGAGACCCAGTACTTC.

In its sample, this clone was seen once. The V and J genes are TRBV7-9 and TRBJ2-7; no firm D call. Germline CDR1 is SEHNR and CDR2 is FQNEAQ (reference sequence). V lost 1 base, J lost 2 bases, and 6 bases lay in between. The CDR3 loop spans 13 amino acids. CDR3 in amino acids: CASSLVDPYEQYF. The DNA of the CDR3 is TGTGCCAGCAGCTTAGTAGATCCCTACGAGCAGTACTTC.

This sequence joins TRBV28 and TRBJ2-2; D is possibly TRBD2 (7 bases). Germline V gene sequence: CDR1 MDHEN, CDR2 SYDVKM. V gave up 6 bases and J gave up 1 base, with 24 bases separating them. The CDR3 has 19 amino acids. CDR3 sequence: CASSPSSGASGENTGELFF. DNA for the CDR3: TGTGCCAGCAGCCCTTCGTCGGGGGCTAGCGGAGAGAACACCGGGGAGCTGTTTTTT.

The chain links TRBV28 to TRBJ2-1; a weak D match, TRBD1 (6 bases). The germline gives CDR1 MDHEN, CDR2 SYDVKM. The ends were cut back, 7 bases at V and 15 bases at J, with 19 bases in the middle. The CDR3 consists of 12 residues. The CDR3 reads CASTKDRHWRFF. CDR3 in DNA: TGTGCCAGCACCAAAGACAGGCATTGGCGGTTCTTC.

The V and J genes are TRBV7-7 and TRBJ1-1, with D possibly TRBD1 on 6 matching bases. CDR3 length: 14 amino acids. Germline lookup yields CDR1 SSHAT and CDR2 FNYEAQ (reference sequence). Trimming took 2 bases from V and 2 from J, leaving 9 bases between them. CDR3 DNA: TGTGCCAGCAGCTTAAGGACAGCCAACACTGAAGCTTTCTTT. Protein: CASSLRTANTEAFF.

J is TRBJ2-7 and V is TRBV10-3; 12 bases line up with TRBD2. With V trimmed by 4 bases and J by 6 bases, 7 bases remained unmatched. Germline V gives CDR1 ENHRY, CDR2 SYGVKD. CDR3 length: 15 amino acids. The CDR3 reads CAISGGLAGRLEQYF. The CDR3 nucleotides read TGTGCCATCAGTGGTGGACTAGCGGGGAGGCTCGAGCAGTACTTC.

The genes are TRBV5-1 and TRBJ2-7, with TRBD1 matching 9 bases. CDR1 is SGHRS, CDR2 YFSETQ, per germline. The CDR3 consists of 15 residues. The V segment lost 3 bases and the J segment 3 bases; nucleotides outside the gene matches: 7. The CDR3 here is CASSWGTGTHYEQYF. The CDR3 DNA sequence: TGCGCCAGCAGCTGGGGGACAGGGACCCACTACGAGCAGTACTTC.

V and J are TRBV28 and TRBJ2-7, with 12 positions matching TRBD2. The germline V gene has CDR1 MDHEN and CDR2 SYDVKM. The V and J ends lost 6 bases and 2 bases, in that order; junction bases with no gene match: 5. CDR3 length equals 15 residues. The CDR3 DNA sequence: TGTGCCAGCAGGCTACTAGCGGGGGGAACCTACGAGCAGTACTTC. It is translated as CASRLLAGGTYEQYF.

The V and J genes are TRBV13 and TRBJ1-5; D is undetermined. V shed 0 bases and J shed 6 bases, with 6 bases lying between them. Germline assignment: CDR1 PRHDT and CDR2 FYEKMQ (reference sequence). CDR3 length equals 13 residues. CDR3 region: CASSLGPGQPQHF. Here the CDR3 DNA reads TGTGCCAGCAGCTTAGGCCCGGGTCAGCCCCAGCATTTT.

The chain carries TRBV9 and TRBJ2-2, with D possibly being TRBD1 (6 bases). The V gene lost 4 bases and the J gene lost 7 bases, with 11 bases spanning the gap. CDR3 length: 13 amino acids. CDR1 and CDR2 (germline): SGDLS, YYNGEE. CDR3 sequence reads: CASSYRVLGELFF. As DNA, the CDR3 is TGTGCCAGCAGCTACAGGGTTCTCGGGGAGCTGTTTTTT.

J is TRBJ1-1 and V is TRBV30, with D tentatively TRBD1 (5 bases). This CDR3 has 12 amino acids. Germline-derived CDR1 and CDR2 are GTSNPN and SVGIG (reference sequence). Trimming removed 4 bases at V and 2 bases at J, with 8 bases between. CDR3 protein: CAWMGRNTEAFF. Here the CDR3 DNA reads TGTGCCTGGATGGGGCGAAACACTGAAGCTTTCTTT.

This sequence joins TRBV6-1 and TRBJ2-5, with D hard to call. Trimming cost V 2 bases and J 1 base, with 8 bases left between them. The CDR3 spans 14 residues. Germline CDR1 MNHNS, CDR2 SASEGT. CDR3 loop: CASSETNSQETQYF. CDR3 coding DNA: TGTGCCAGCAGTGAAACGAATAGCCAAGAGACCCAGTACTTC.